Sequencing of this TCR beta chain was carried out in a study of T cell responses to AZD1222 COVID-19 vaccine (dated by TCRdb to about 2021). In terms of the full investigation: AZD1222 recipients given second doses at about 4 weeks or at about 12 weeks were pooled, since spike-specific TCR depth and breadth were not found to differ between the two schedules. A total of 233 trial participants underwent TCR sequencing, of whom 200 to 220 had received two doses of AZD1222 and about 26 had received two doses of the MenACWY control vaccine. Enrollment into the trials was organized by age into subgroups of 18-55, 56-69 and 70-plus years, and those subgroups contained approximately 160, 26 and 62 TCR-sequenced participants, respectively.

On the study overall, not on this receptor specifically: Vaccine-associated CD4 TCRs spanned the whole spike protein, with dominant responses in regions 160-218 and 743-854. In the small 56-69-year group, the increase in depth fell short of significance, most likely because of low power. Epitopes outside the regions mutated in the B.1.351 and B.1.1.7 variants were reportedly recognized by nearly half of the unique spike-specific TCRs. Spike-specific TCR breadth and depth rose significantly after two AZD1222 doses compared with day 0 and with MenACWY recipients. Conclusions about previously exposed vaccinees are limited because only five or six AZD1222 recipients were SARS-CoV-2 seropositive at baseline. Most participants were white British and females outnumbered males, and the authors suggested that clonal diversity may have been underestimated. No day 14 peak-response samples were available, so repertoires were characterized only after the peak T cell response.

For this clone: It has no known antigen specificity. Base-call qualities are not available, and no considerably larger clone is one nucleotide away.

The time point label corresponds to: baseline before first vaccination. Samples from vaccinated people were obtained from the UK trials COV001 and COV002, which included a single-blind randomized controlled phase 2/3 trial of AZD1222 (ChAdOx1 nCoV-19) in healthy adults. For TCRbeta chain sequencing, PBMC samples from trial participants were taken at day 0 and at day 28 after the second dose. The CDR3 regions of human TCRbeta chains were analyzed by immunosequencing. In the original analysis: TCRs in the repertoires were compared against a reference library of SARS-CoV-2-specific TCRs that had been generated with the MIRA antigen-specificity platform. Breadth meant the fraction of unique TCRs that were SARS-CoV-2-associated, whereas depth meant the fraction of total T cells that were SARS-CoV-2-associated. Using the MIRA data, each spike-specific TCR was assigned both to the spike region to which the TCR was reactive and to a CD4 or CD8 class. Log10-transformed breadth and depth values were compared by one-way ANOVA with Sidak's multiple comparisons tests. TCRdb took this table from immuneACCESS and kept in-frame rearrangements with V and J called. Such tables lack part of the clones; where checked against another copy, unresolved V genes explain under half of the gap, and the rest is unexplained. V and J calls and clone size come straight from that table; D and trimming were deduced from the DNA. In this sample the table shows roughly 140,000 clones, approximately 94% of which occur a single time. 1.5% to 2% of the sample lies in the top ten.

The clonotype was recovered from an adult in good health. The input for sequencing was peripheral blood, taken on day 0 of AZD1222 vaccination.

Here is the DNA: TGTGCCAGCAGTTACGGGACCGAAAATCAGCCCCAGCATTTT. The resulting protein is CASSYGTENQPQHF. This receptor chain uses TRBV6-5 and TRBJ1-5; possibly the D gene is TRBD1, per 5 matching bases. The CDR3, cysteine through phenylalanine, is 14 amino acids long. Of the read, only the CDR3 DNA is kept; its 42 bases are in frame from base 1. V loses 2 bases, J loses 4 bases, and the germline ends lie 9 bases apart. Reading the germline V gene gives CDR1 MNHEY and CDR2 SVGAGI.